The clone carrying this T cell receptor (beta chain) was observed at least ten times. No antigen is known for it. TCRdb reprocessed the 5' RACE reads via MiXCR and lists one record per CDR3 protein. Among some 260,000 distinct CDR3 sequences listed, over 4.5% were seen once. These data come from a study of T cells after yellow fever vaccination. Study-wide background: When fractions had low cell numbers, they were prepared with SMART-Seq v4 Ultra Low Input. Study-wide points: Boosting was followed by the reappearance of most primary-vaccination clones (less than 98% CD4, more than 70% CD8). FACS-sorted repertoires might harbor abundant contaminating clonotypes from the bulk population.

CDR3 length: 15 residues. Trimming at V came to 3 bases and at J to 1 base, leaving 6 bases not matched to a gene. Germline assignment: CDR1 MNHEY and CDR2 SMNVEV (reference sequence). The starting material was CD4+ T cells sorted from PBMCs, obtained on the day of the yellow fever booster vaccination. The origin of this receptor is a man younger than 35 who received the YFV17D yellow fever vaccine. This chain joins TRBV27 and TRBJ2-7, with 7 positions matching TRBD1. The CDR3 sequence is CASSLRQGLSYEQYF. CDR3 nucleotides: TGTGCCAGCAGTTTGCGACAGGGCCTTTCCTACGAGCAGTACTTC.